The 31 T cell receptor beta chains in this list originate from one sample, sequenced in a study of T cells in Graves' hyperthyroidism and ophthalmopathy. TCR beta CDR3 regions were amplified from RNA transcripts. The primer set for the first-round RT-PCR of the TCR CDR3 was HTBI. TCRdb itself ran the multiplex PCR reads through MiXCR, one entry per CDR3 protein. Found here are about 420,000 distinct CDR3 sequences, roughly an eighth of them singletons; the top ten hold about 5%. The sample comprised blood. These receptors all stem from a woman under 30 with Graves' hyperthyroidism.

V is TRBV20-1 and J is TRBJ2-4; D possibly corresponds to TRBD2 (7 bases). The CDR3 extends over 15 amino acids. Between the trimmed V and J ends, which lost 1 base and 8 bases, there was a span of 18 bases. The V gene's germline CDR1 is DFQATT and CDR2 SNEGSKA (reference sequence). The CDR3 sequence: CSARGLAERGDIQYF. The CDR3 region has the DNA TGCAGTGCTAGAGGACTAGCAGAGAGGGGGGACATTCAGTACTTC.

In this sample, this clonotype turned up a few times. The chain links TRBV10-3 to TRBJ1-6; D not resolved. Germline CDR1 ENHRY, CDR2 SYGVKD. With 6 bases removed from V and 7 bases from J, the gap between germline ends came to 10 bases. CDR3 length: 13 amino acids. The CDR3 protein is CAIRERINSPLHF. Written as DNA, the CDR3 is TGTGCCATCAGGGAGAGGATAAATTCACCCCTCCACTTT.

The chain employs TRBV7-9 and TRBJ1-2, with D unclear. Germline V gene sequence: CDR1 SEHNR, CDR2 FQNEAQ (reference sequence). This CDR3 spans 14 amino acids. V shed 0 bases and J shed 3 bases, with 8 bases lying between them. The CDR3 DNA reads TGTGCCAGCAGCTTAGCGTCCGAGTACTATGGCTACACCTTC. This gives the protein CASSLASEYYGYTF.

The table lists this clonotype with a few counts. The V and J genes are TRBV4-1 and TRBJ1-5, with unresolved D. Trimming took 2 bases from V and 2 from J, leaving 13 bases between them. This CDR3 is 16 amino acids long. CDR1 is MGHRA and CDR2 is YSYEKL in the germline V gene. CDR3 amino acids: CASSQRAPAGNQPQHF. The CDR3 DNA sequence: TGCGCCAGCAGCCAAAGGGCCCCCGCGGGCAATCAGCCCCAGCATTTT.

The rearrangement links TRBV6-2 or TRBV6-3 to TRBJ2-1, with 9 bases that match TRBD2. J was trimmed by 7 bases and V by 3 bases; bases with no gene match: 7. Looked up from germline, CDR1 is MNHEY and CDR2 is SVGEGT. This CDR3 has 15 residues. This CDR3 reads CASSYTSGWANEQFF. Here the CDR3 DNA reads TGTGCCAGCAGTTATACTAGCGGGTGGGCAAATGAGCAGTTCTTC.

This clonotype was seen at least ten times. This chain connects TRBV6-1 to TRBJ1-2; D possibly corresponds to TRBD1 (6 bases). Trimming took 3 bases from V and 2 from J, leaving 10 bases between them. Per the germline V gene, CDR1 is MNHNS and CDR2 is SASEGT. The CDR3 has 14 amino acids. CDR3 region: CASSEPGANYGYTF. The CDR3 nucleotides read TGTGCCAGCAGTGAGCCGGGGGCAAACTATGGCTACACCTTC.

This clonotype has ten or more counts. The chain joins TRBV18 to TRBJ1-6; D is perhaps TRBD1 (6 bases). Germline-derived CDR1 and CDR2 are KGHSH and LQKENI. The CDR3 has 15 amino acids. V was trimmed by 3 bases and J by 6 bases, leaving 12 bases between them. The CDR3 reads CASSPLDRSNSPLHF. The CDR3 coding sequence is TGTGCCAGCTCACCTCTCGACAGGTCTAATTCACCCCTCCACTTT.

This clonotype was detected many times. Here the CDR3 reads CAWRGPSRETQYF. In DNA form, the CDR3 reads TGTGCCTGGAGAGGGCCCTCTAGGGAGACCCAGTACTTC. The chain uses TRBV30 and TRBJ2-5; no reliable D call. CDR3 length: 13 amino acids. Deletions cut 3 bases from V and 5 bases from J, with 13 bases between. In germline, CDR1 is GTSNPN, CDR2 SVGIG (reference sequence).

This chain joins TRBV19 and TRBJ2-5; D gene ambiguous. This CDR3 is built from 11 residues. Trimming pared 10 bases from V and 5 bases from J, leaving 11 bases between. Germline V gene data show CDR1 as LNHDA and CDR2 as SQIVND (reference sequence). The CDR3: CATTRGETQYF. CDR3 nucleotide sequence: TGTGCCACCACAAGAGGCGAGACCCAGTACTTC.

This clonotype occurred many times. V usage is TRBV28 and J usage is TRBJ2-4; 7 bases are a match to TRBD2. The trim removed 6 bases at V and 12 bases at J, leaving 11 bases unmatched. The CDR3 runs 13 residues. CDR1 and CDR2 from the germline V gene are MDHEN and SYDVKM. The CDR3 loop is CASSPPPGLNQYF. The CDR3 bases are TGTGCCAGCAGCCCGCCACCGGGACTAAATCAGTACTTC.

This clonotype showed up many times. This sequence joins TRBV9 and TRBJ2-5; possible D gene TRBD1, 5 bases. Trimming left V 0 bases short and J 4 bases short, with 10 bases between. Germline V CDR1 and CDR2: SGDLS, YYNGEE. The CDR3 contains 14 residues. The CDR3 sequence: CASSVDVQGETQYF. CDR3 DNA: TGTGCCAGCAGCGTAGACGTTCAGGGAGAGACCCAGTACTTC.

This clonotype has more than one count but fewer than ten. The chain joins TRBV4-3 to TRBJ2-1, with D unclear. Per the germline V gene, CDR1 is LGHNA and CDR2 is YSLEER. CDR3 length: 17 amino acids. Trimming removed 0 bases at V and 1 base at J, with 13 bases between. The DNA for the CDR3 is TGCGCCAGCAGCCAAGATGGCGAGGATTCGTCCTACAATGAGCAGTTCTTC. Amino acids: CASSQDGEDSSYNEQFF.

This clonotype was counted many times. This chain uses TRBV20-1 with TRBJ1-6; the D gene is possibly TRBD1 (6 bases). Germline assignment: CDR1 DFQATT and CDR2 SNEGSKA (reference sequence). With 7 bases removed from V and 5 bases from J, the gap between germline ends came to 6 bases. The CDR3 contains 11 residues. CDR3 sequence (DNA): TGCAGTGACAGGGATAATTCACCCCTCCACTTT. Translation: CSDRDNSPLHF.

A few counts support this clonotype. CDR3 nucleotides: TGTGCCAGCAATGGGGCGACATTTGGCTACACCTTC. Translation: CASNGATFGYTF. The V and J genes are TRBV6-1 and TRBJ1-2; TRBD1 might be the D (5 bases). V gave up 7 bases and J gave up 7 bases, with 13 bases separating them. CDR3 length: 12 residues. Germline V gene lookup returns CDR1 MNHNS and CDR2 SASEGT.

This clonotype was recorded many times. This chain connects TRBV20-1 to TRBJ1-1, with TRBD1 matching 7 bases. The V gene's germline CDR1 is DFQATT and CDR2 SNEGSKA (reference sequence). This CDR3 is 15 amino acids long. The V and J ends lost 1 base and 2 bases, in that order; junction bases with no gene match: 7. CDR3 bases: TGCAGTGCTAGAGCATCACAGGGGTCAAACACTGAAGCTTTCTTT. Translation: CSARASQGSNTEAFF.

This clonotype was recorded at least ten times. The chain carries TRBV5-1 and TRBJ2-2, with 12 bases aligning to TRBD2. The germline CDR1 and CDR2 sequences are SGHRS and YFSETQ. V shed 4 bases and J 7 bases; nucleotides not matched to a gene: 8. The CDR3 length is 16 residues. The CDR3 here is CASSQKTSGSHGELFF. The CDR3 nucleotides read TGCGCCAGCAGCCAGAAGACTAGCGGGAGTCACGGGGAGCTGTTTTTT.

Many counts were recorded for this clonotype. The chain has TRBV20-1 and TRBJ2-3, with D perhaps TRBD2 (7 bases). CDR1 DFQATT and CDR2 SNEGSKA come from the germline V gene (reference sequence). The CDR3 sequence is 13 residues long. The V end lost 3 bases, the J end lost 6 bases, and 13 bases lay between the germline ends. CDR3 nucleotides: TGCAGTGCTAGTCGGGGGGCAGATGATACGCAGTATTTT. Protein: CSASRGADDTQYF.

This clonotype has a handful of counts. This CDR3 reads CASSPLGTSSYEQYF. The CDR3 DNA is TGTGCCAGCAGCCCCTTGGGGACTAGCTCCTACGAGCAGTACTTC. This chain uses TRBV6-1 with TRBJ2-7; the match to TRBD2 covers 8 bases. The CDR3 totals 15 residues. Germline CDR1 and CDR2: MNHNS and SASEGT. V lost 6 bases to trimming and J lost 0 bases; unmatched junction nucleotides: 7.

The table lists this clonotype with a few counts. This rearrangement joins TRBV10-3 to TRBJ1-1; D perhaps matches TRBD1 (5 bases). This CDR3 has 16 amino acids. CDR1 is ENHRY, CDR2 SYGVKD, per germline. V was pared by 4 bases and J by 5 bases, with 20 bases between. This CDR3 reads CAISGGSRRRETEAFF. CDR3 bases: TGTGCCATCAGTGGGGGGTCTCGACGCCGTGAAACTGAAGCTTTCTTT.

This clonotype showed up many times. V gene TRBV7-2 combines with J gene TRBJ2-7, with 9 bases fitting TRBD2. The CDR3 contains 15 residues. With V trimmed by 5 bases and J by 2 bases, 7 bases remained unmatched. CDR1 and CDR2 (germline): SGHTA, FQGNSA. CDR3 residues: CASSRTSGLTYEQYF. CDR3 DNA: TGTGCCAGCAGCCGAACTAGCGGGTTGACCTACGAGCAGTACTTC.

This clonotype was counted at least ten times. The J gene is TRBJ1-5, the V gene TRBV12-3 or TRBV12-4; D ambiguous. Trimming shortened V by 6 bases and J by 0 bases, and 12 bases separated the two germline ends. This CDR3 has 15 amino acids. CDR3 bases: TGTGCCAGCAGCCCCGGACGTCATAGCAATCAGCCCCAGCATTTT. This encodes CASSPGRHSNQPQHF.

This clonotype was recorded at least ten times. V and J are TRBV5-1 and TRBJ2-7, with 13 bases identical to TRBD2. Per the germline V gene, CDR1 is SGHRS and CDR2 is YFSETQ. The J segment lost 0 bases and the V segment lost 4 bases, leaving 7 bases of the junction unmatched. The CDR3 runs to 17 residues. The CDR3 region is CASSLGLAGPSSYEQYF. CDR3 DNA sequence: TGCGCCAGCAGCCTGGGACTAGCGGGACCGAGCTCCTACGAGCAGTACTTC.

The rearrangement joins TRBV7-3 to TRBJ1-1, with 7 bases identical to TRBD1. CDR3 length: 12 residues. After removal of 5 bases from V and 6 bases from J, the junction contained 3 bases not matched to a gene. CDR1 is SGHTA and CDR2 is FQGTGA in the germline V gene. The CDR3: CASSAGGSEAFF. CDR3 sequence (DNA): TGTGCCAGCAGCGCAGGGGGTTCTGAAGCTTTCTTT.

This clonotype has only a few counts. The J gene is TRBJ2-7, the V gene TRBV10-2, with a tentative D call TRBD2 (5 bases). CDR3 length: 14 residues. V was clipped by 0 bases and J by 7 bases, with 13 bases between them. The V gene's germline CDR1 is WSHSY and CDR2 SAAADI. The CDR3 DNA follows: TGCGCCAGCAGTGAGTCTGGTAGCGCGGGTGAGCAGTACTTC. It specifies CASSESGSAGEQYF.

As to this clonotype: One base away lies a much larger clone, so this may be a sequencing read error. The rearrangement joins TRBV20-1 to TRBJ2-5; the D call may be TRBD1 or TRBD2 (5 bases each). V gave up 1 base and J gave up 1 base, with 16 bases separating them. This CDR3 region has 16 residues. CDR1 and CDR2 (germline): DFQATT, SNEGSKA (reference sequence). CDR3 sequence (DNA): TGCAGTGCTAGAGGGGTCTCCGGGACGCCCCAAGAGACCCAGTACTTC. Protein product: CSARGVSGTPQETQYF.

This clonotype occurred many times. CDR3 in amino acids: CASSALGRAYEQYF. DNA of the CDR3: TGTGCCAGCAGCGCCCTGGGCAGGGCCTACGAGCAGTACTTC. The V and J genes are TRBV6-1 and TRBJ2-7; a weak D match, TRBD1 (5 bases). The germline V gene has CDR1 MNHNS and CDR2 SASEGT. Trimming removed 6 bases from V and 2 bases from J, with 14 bases in between. The CDR3 totals 14 residues.

This clonotype showed up many times. The chain links TRBV6-5 to TRBJ1-1, with D possibly being TRBD1 (6 bases). This CDR3 region has 18 residues. The ends were cut back, 1 base at V and 0 bases at J, with 18 bases in the middle. The germline V gene encodes CDR1 MNHEY and CDR2 SVGAGI. Here the CDR3 reads CASSYYWTDLRLNTEAFF. For the CDR3, the DNA is TGTGCCAGCAGTTACTATTGGACAGACCTACGGCTGAACACTGAAGCTTTCTTT.

V is TRBV19 and J is TRBJ1-5, with TRBD1 identical over 8 bases. The CDR3 extends over 14 amino acids. J was trimmed by 6 bases and V by 4 bases; bases with no gene match: 5. CDR1 is LNHDA and CDR2 is SQIVND in the germline V gene (reference sequence). The CDR3 sequence: CASSTTGASQPQHF. DNA for the CDR3: TGTGCCAGTAGTACGACAGGGGCAAGTCAGCCCCAGCATTTT.

Only a few counts were recorded for this clonotype. V usage is TRBV5-1 and J usage is TRBJ2-2, with TRBD1 matching over 9 bases. The J segment lost 4 bases and the V segment lost 4 bases, leaving 17 bases of the junction unmatched. This CDR3 is 19 amino acids long. Looked up from germline, CDR1 is SGHRS and CDR2 is YFSETQ. CDR3 nucleotide sequence: TGCGCCAGCAGCCGCCGGGACAGGGCCCGGCGGGAAGGCACCGGGGAGCTGTTTTTT. Translated, it gives CASSRRDRARREGTGELFF.

This clonotype was seen at least ten times. V and J are TRBV20-1 and TRBJ2-3, with 14 bases that match TRBD2. The CDR3 spans 15 residues. The germline V gene has CDR1 DFQATT and CDR2 SNEGSKA (reference sequence). J gave up 5 bases and V 4 bases, and 5 bases lay outside the gene matches. The CDR3, as DNA: TGCAGTGCTACCGGGACTAGCGGGAGTTTAGATACGCAGTATTTT. Its translation: CSATGTSGSLDTQYF.

This clonotype was seen a few times. V gene TRBV5-1 combines with J gene TRBJ2-1; D remains unclear. Germline CDR1 SGHRS, CDR2 YFSETQ. The CDR3 runs to 12 residues. V lost 5 bases to trimming and J lost 7 bases, with 10 bases between them. In DNA form, the CDR3 reads TGCGCCAGCAGTGACGGTGGAAATGAGCAGTTCTTC. Amino acids: CASSDGGNEQFF.